This T cell receptor beta chain was obtained from a study of shared clonotypes between healthy human individuals. All donors qualified as healthy HIV-negative adults and had experienced no recent acute infections or vaccinations. Splitting of CD4+ cells produced CD45RA+ naive and CD45RA-negative memory subsets. This CDR3 comprises 14 residues. Germline CDR1 is SGHRS and CDR2 is YFSETQ. V was trimmed by 0 bases and J by 4 bases, leaving 10 bases between them. With regard to this clone: Its antigen remains unknown.

Study-level points and caveats: Clonotype sharing among donors, it was expected, would be affected by sequencing depth.

Splitting of each subset's genomic DNA was done evenly across several immunoSEQ plates. Clones were read by immunoSEQ multiplex PCR, and TCRdb kept only the in-frame ones, dropping some. The sample lists around 550,000 clones, 90% to 97% occurring once. This sequence joins TRBV5-1 and TRBJ1-1, with D unclear. This sequence was found in a woman aged 25 to 39 in good health. Source material: naive CD4+ T cells sorted from blood. As to subset: CD45RA+ positively selected. The CDR3 bases are TGCGCCAGCAGCTTGGTCCCAGGTTCCACTGAAGCTTTCTTT. It codes for CASSLVPGSTEAFF.